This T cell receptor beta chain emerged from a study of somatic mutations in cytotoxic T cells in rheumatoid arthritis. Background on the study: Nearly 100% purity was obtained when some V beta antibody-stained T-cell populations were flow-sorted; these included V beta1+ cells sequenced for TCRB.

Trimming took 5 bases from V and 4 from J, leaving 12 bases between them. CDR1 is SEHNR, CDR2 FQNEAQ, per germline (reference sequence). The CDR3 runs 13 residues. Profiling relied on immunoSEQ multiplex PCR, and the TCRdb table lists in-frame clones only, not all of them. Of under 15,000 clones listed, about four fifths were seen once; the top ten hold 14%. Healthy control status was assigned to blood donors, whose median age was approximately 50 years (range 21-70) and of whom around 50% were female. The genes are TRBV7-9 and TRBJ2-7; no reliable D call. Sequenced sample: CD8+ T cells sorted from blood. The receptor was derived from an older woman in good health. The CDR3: CASSGETNYEQYF. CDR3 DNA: TGTGCCAGCAGCGGTGAAACTAATTACGAGCAGTACTTC.